This entry concerns a single TCR beta chain. Its antigen is still unknown. No base quality values were provided; no much bigger clone lies one nucleotide off. What the time point label conveys for this sample: baseline before first vaccination. The vaccinee samples were drawn from two UK trials, COV001 and COV002, one of which was a single-blind randomized controlled phase 2/3 trial testing AZD1222 (ChAdOx1 nCoV-19) in healthy adults. For TCRbeta chain sequencing, PBMC samples were collected from trial participants at day 0 and at day 28 after the second dose. The CDR3 sequence holds 16 residues, the cysteine and phenylalanine included. Just the 48-base CDR3 DNA is kept, in frame starting at base 1. V drops 0 bases and J drops 6 bases, leaving 15 bases in between. Sequences LGHNA (CDR1) and YNFKEQ (CDR2) are obtained from the germline V gene. The data originate from a study of T cell responses to AZD1222 COVID-19 vaccine (dated by TCRdb to 2020 to 2022). About the study as a whole: Because spike-specific TCR depth and breadth did not differ between the two schedules, AZD1222 recipients who got a second dose at roughly 4 weeks were pooled with those who got a second dose at roughly 12 weeks. A total of under 250 trial participants underwent TCR sequencing, of whom roughly 210 had received two doses of AZD1222 and around 25 had received two doses of the MenACWY control vaccine. Trial participants were enrolled by age into subgroups of 18-55, 56-69 and 70-plus years, and 148, 28 and 57 TCR-sequenced participants, respectively, were included in these subgroups.

What the study reported, not specific to this receptor: Only six AZD1222 recipients were SARS-CoV-2 seropositive at baseline, limiting conclusions about previously exposed vaccinees. The whole spike protein was spanned by vaccine-associated CD4 TCRs, and dominant responses were seen in regions 160-218 and 743-854. Epitopes outside the regions mutated in the B.1.351 and B.1.1.7 variants were reportedly recognized by nearly half of the unique spike-specific TCRs. After two AZD1222 doses, both the breadth and the depth of spike-specific TCRs were significantly higher than at day 0 and than in MenACWY recipients. Because no day 14 peak-response samples were available, the repertoires could be characterized only after the peak T cell response. The 56-69-year group was small, and its depth increase did not reach significance, likely because of low power. Participants were mostly white British, with more females than males. The authors suggested clonal diversity may have been underestimated.

The CDR3 regions of human TCRbeta chains were analyzed by immunosequencing. Concerning the study's data processing: Repertoire TCRs were matched against a reference library of SARS-CoV-2-specific TCRs generated with the MIRA antigen-specificity platform. Breadth was defined as the fraction of unique TCRs that were SARS-CoV-2-associated, and depth was defined as the fraction of total T cells that were SARS-CoV-2-associated. Each spike-specific TCR was assigned to its reactive spike region and to a CD4 or CD8 class using the MIRA data. Log10-transformed breadth and depth values were compared by one-way ANOVA with Sidak's multiple comparisons tests. TCRdb's version of the immuneACCESS table is confined to in-frame rearrangements and falls short of the full clone set. An unresolved V gene accounts for under half of the shortfall where checked; the remainder is of unknown origin. Clonal size and the V and J genes are those of that table, whereas D and trimming came from the DNA. This sample holds about 83,000 clones; about 84% were observed only once. The ten biggest clones cover over 8% of the sample.

The TCR originated in an adult in good health. This specimen was peripheral blood, taken on day 0 of AZD1222 vaccination. In this chain, TRBV4-2 is recombined with TRBJ2-1; the D gene is not confidently resolved. CDR3 sequence: CASSQEMLVYGNEQFF. The nucleotide sequence reads as follows: TGTGCCAGCAGCCAAGAGATGCTAGTGTATGGCAATGAGCAGTTCTTC.